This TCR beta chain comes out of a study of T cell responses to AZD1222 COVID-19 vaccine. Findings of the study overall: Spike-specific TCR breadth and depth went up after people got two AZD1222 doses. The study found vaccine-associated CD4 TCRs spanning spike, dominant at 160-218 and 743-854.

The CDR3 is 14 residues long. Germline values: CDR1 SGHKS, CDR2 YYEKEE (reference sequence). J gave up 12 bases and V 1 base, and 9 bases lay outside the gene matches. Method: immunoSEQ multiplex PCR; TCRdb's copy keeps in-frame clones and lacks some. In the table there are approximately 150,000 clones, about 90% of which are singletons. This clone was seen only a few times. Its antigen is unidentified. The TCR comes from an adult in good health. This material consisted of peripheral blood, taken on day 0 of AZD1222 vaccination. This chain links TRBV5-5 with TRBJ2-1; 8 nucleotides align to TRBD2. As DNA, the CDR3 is TGTGCCAGCAGCTTGCAGACTAGCGCCAAAGTGCAGTTCTTC. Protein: CASSLQTSAKVQFF.